The clone carrying this T cell receptor beta chain was seen ten or more times. As yet, its antigen is unknown. From RNA transcripts, TCR beta CDR3 regions were amplified. The HTBI set primed first-round TCR CDR3 RT-PCR. TCRdb reprocessed the multiplex PCR reads via MiXCR and lists one record per CDR3 protein. In the table there are 90,000 to 120,000 distinct CDR3 sequences, roughly 15% of which are singletons. The sample originates from a study of T cells in Graves' hyperthyroidism and ophthalmopathy. General observations from the study: The majority of expanded thyroid clonotypes above 0.001 also appeared in blood. The authors' 13 V-J model separated ophthalmopathy from stable hyperthyroidism.

With a duration under 2 months, the hyperthyroidism was newly diagnosed in patients aged 18 to 65. Uncontrolled infection, other autoimmune disease, pregnancy and lactation each barred patients from inclusion. V was clipped by 0 bases and J by 3 bases, with 9 bases between them. Germline loops: CDR1 DFQATT, CDR2 SNEGSKA (reference sequence). This CDR3 contains 14 residues. The rearrangement joins TRBV20-1 to TRBJ2-1, with D unclear. Sequencing was carried out using blood. This clonotype originated in a woman aged 50 to 65 with Graves' hyperthyroidism. CDR3 sequence: CSARELRFYNEQFF. The CDR3 nucleotides read TGCAGTGCTAGAGAGCTGAGGTTCTACAATGAGCAGTTCTTC.